The 13 T cell receptor beta chains presented below share a single source sample, sequenced in a study of T cells after yellow fever vaccination. MiXCR, run by TCRdb on the 5' RACE reads, gives a single entry per CDR3 protein. The repertoire holds about 310,000 distinct CDR3 sequences, with around 3.6% as singletons. The source material was PBMCs, sampled on the day of the yellow fever booster vaccination. The receptor source for this set is a man aged 18 to 29 who received the YFV17D yellow fever vaccine.

The chain couples TRBV19 to TRBJ1-1; possibly TRBD1 for D (6 bases). This CDR3 has 12 amino acids. Germline-derived CDR1 and CDR2 are LNHDA and SQIVND (reference sequence). Trimming took 11 bases from V and 6 from J, leaving 16 bases between them. CDR3 nucleotide sequence: TGTGCCGCGAATTACAGGGTCCCTGAAGCTTTCTTT. This encodes CAANYRVPEAFF.

This clonotype has more than one count but fewer than ten. The genes are TRBV6-1 and TRBJ1-5; D possibly corresponds to TRBD1 (5 bases). The CDR3 is 16 residues long. V was trimmed by 7 bases and J by 0 bases, leaving 16 bases between them. Germline V gene lookup returns CDR1 MNHNS and CDR2 SASEGT. The CDR3 DNA reads as TGTGCCAGCATACTTAATGGGGCAGTTAGCAATCAGCCCCAGCATTTT. This sequence encodes CASILNGAVSNQPQHF.

This clonotype appeared many times. The chain carries TRBV7-9 and TRBJ1-2; D gene uncertain. Germline V CDR1 and CDR2: SEHNR, FQNEAQ (reference sequence). V was clipped by 5 bases and J by 0 bases, with 10 bases between them. There are 14 residues in the CDR3. The CDR3 DNA follows: TGTGCCAGCAGCCCCACGGCTACTAACTATGGCTACACCTTC. This sequence encodes CASSPTATNYGYTF.

The chain uses TRBV5-1 and TRBJ1-1, with 7 bases matching TRBD1. Looked up from germline, CDR1 is SGHRS and CDR2 is YFSETQ. Trimming at V came to 3 bases and at J to 5 bases, leaving 4 bases not matched to a gene. The CDR3 is 13 amino acids. The CDR3 protein is CASSSTGWTEAFF. The CDR3 DNA reads TGCGCCAGCAGCTCGACAGGGTGGACTGAAGCTTTCTTT. Combining the CDR3 with reference TRBV5-1 and TRBJ1-1 gives the whole variable domain KAGVTQTPRYLIKTRGQQVTLSCSPISGHRSVSWYQQTPGQGLQFLFEYFSETQRNKGNFPGRFSGRQFSNSRSEMNVSTLELGDSALYLCASSSTGWTEAFFGQGTRLTVV.

V gene TRBV6-5 combines with J gene TRBJ1-6; D possibly corresponds to TRBD1 (6 bases). V lost 2 bases to trimming and J lost 10 bases, with 12 bases between them. The CDR3 contains 14 residues. Germline V gives CDR1 MNHEY, CDR2 SVGAGI. CDR3: CASSYGSGTSPLHF. The CDR3 DNA is TGTGCCAGCAGTTACGGGTCGGGGACATCACCCCTCCACTTT.

This chain links TRBV6-1 with TRBJ2-7; the D gene is possibly TRBD1 (6 bases). Trimming stripped 6 bases from V and 3 bases from J, with 15 bases between. CDR1 MNHNS and CDR2 SASEGT come from the germline V gene. The CDR3 runs to 14 residues. The CDR3 region has the DNA TGTGCCAGCAGCCGACAGGAGTCCTTCTACGAGCAGTACTTC. Protein sequence: CASSRQESFYEQYF.

The chain links TRBV19 to TRBJ1-5; D uncertain. Germline V gene sequence: CDR1 LNHDA, CDR2 SQIVND (reference sequence). V lost 3 bases, J lost 9 bases, and 24 bases lay in between. The CDR3 runs 17 residues. The CDR3 protein is CASSMLTEGLGDMPQHF. CDR3 nucleotide sequence: TGTGCCAGTAGTATGCTGACGGAGGGCCTTGGGGATATGCCCCAGCATTTT. Variable domain in full (rest from reference TRBV19 and TRBJ1-5): DGGITQSPKYLFRKEGQNVTLSCEQNLNHDAMYWYRQDPGQGLRLIYYSQIVNDFQKGDIAEGYSVSREKKESFPLTVTSAQKNPTAFYLCASSMLTEGLGDMPQHFGDGTRLSIL.

This rearrangement joins TRBV12-3 or TRBV12-4 to TRBJ1-1, with D perhaps TRBD1 (6 bases). Between the trimmed V and J ends, which lost 7 bases and 2 bases, there was a span of 17 bases. The length of the CDR3 is 15 residues. CDR3 sequence (DNA): TGTGCCAGCACCACATTGGACAGATTAAACACTGAAGCTTTCTTT. Translation: CASTTLDRLNTEAFF.

This clonotype has a handful of counts. CDR3 coding DNA: TGTGCCATCAGTGAGTCAGTGGGAAACGAGCAGTACGTC. It codes for CAISESVGNEQYV. The chain recombines TRBV10-3 with TRBJ2-7; D ambiguous. CDR3 length: 13 amino acids. Germline-derived CDR1 and CDR2 are ENHRY and SYGVKD. Trimming removed 0 bases from V and 5 bases from J, with 8 bases in between.

The chain is built from TRBV7-9 and TRBJ2-1; D may be TRBD2 (6 bases). The CDR3 totals 16 residues. In germline, CDR1 is SEHNR, CDR2 FQNEAQ (reference sequence). Trimming left V 7 bases short and J 6 bases short, with 22 bases between. This CDR3 reads CASIALAAGPLNEQFF. CDR3 DNA sequence: TGTGCCAGCATTGCCTTGGCGGCGGGGCCCCTCAATGAGCAGTTCTTC.

This clonotype has more than one count but fewer than ten. This chain connects TRBV5-1 to TRBJ2-1; 12 bases line up with TRBD2. This CDR3 has 16 amino acids. Unmatched junction bases numbered 3, after V lost 1 base and J lost 4 bases. Germline V CDR1 and CDR2: SGHRS, YFSETQ. The CDR3 reads CASSLWTSGVYNEQFF. The DNA of the CDR3 is TGCGCCAGCAGCTTGTGGACTAGCGGGGTGTACAATGAGCAGTTCTTC. The full variable domain, rest sourced from reference TRBV5-1 and TRBJ2-1, is KAGVTQTPRYLIKTRGQQVTLSCSPISGHRSVSWYQQTPGQGLQFLFEYFSETQRNKGNFPGRFSGRQFSNSRSEMNVSTLELGDSALYLCASSLWTSGVYNEQFFGPGTRLTVL.

This clonotype was recorded many times. The chain combines TRBV27 with TRBJ1-5, with a tentative D call TRBD1 (5 bases). V lost 7 bases to trimming and J lost 7 bases, with 11 bases between them. CDR1 is MNHEY, CDR2 SMNVEV, per germline (reference sequence). This CDR3 is built from 12 residues. CDR3 sequence: CASNNRGQPQHF. CDR3 bases: TGTGCCAGCAATAATCGGGGCCAGCCCCAGCATTTT.

The rearrangement joins TRBV7-2 to TRBJ1-1; unclear D gene. This CDR3 spans 14 amino acids. V shed 1 base and J shed 5 bases, with 11 bases lying between them. Germline CDR1 reads SGHTA; CDR2 reads FQGNSA. The CDR3 spells CASSLGPRETEAFF. In DNA, the CDR3 is TGTGCCAGCAGCTTAGGACCTAGGGAGACTGAAGCTTTCTTT.